This note documents a single T cell receptor (beta chain) sequence. The antigen is not known. Profiling relied on immunoSEQ multiplex PCR, and the TCRdb table lists in-frame clones only, not all of them. The sample contains tens of thousands of clones, 90% to 95% of which appear only once. V lost 1 base, J lost 1 base, and 2 bases lay in between. The CDR3 length is 13 residues. The germline gives CDR1 SGHTA, CDR2 FQGNSA. This entry belongs to a study of T cell responses to AZD1222 COVID-19 vaccine. Study results and caveats: Rises in breadth and depth of Spike-specific TCRs came after two AZD1222 doses.

The TCR was taken from an adult in good health. V gene TRBV7-2 combines with J gene TRBJ1-3; the D is unclear. The sample in question was peripheral blood, obtained on day 0 of AZD1222 vaccination. The CDR3 nucleotides read TGTGCCAGCAGCTTAGAATCTGGAAACACCATATATTTT. It specifies CASSLESGNTIYF.